The 29 T cell receptor beta chains presented below share a single source sample, sequenced in a study of blood T cell repertoires in COVID-19. Assay used: immunoSEQ multiplex PCR; TCRdb lists only in-frame clones, some missing. In the table there are more than 200,000 clones, more than 70% of which are singletons. Sequencing input: peripheral blood. Receptors were obtained from a woman in her sixties with acute or convalescent COVID-19.

The chain is built from TRBV7-9 and TRBJ1-1; D remains unclear. Germline loops: CDR1 SEHNR, CDR2 FQNEAQ (reference sequence). Trimming left V 10 bases short and J 2 bases short, with 17 bases between. The CDR3 has 14 residues. In DNA, the CDR3 is TGTGCCATAACGGGATTAACCTTTAACACTGAAGCTTTCTTT. Its translation is CAITGLTFNTEAFF.

The rearrangement joins TRBV7-9 to TRBJ2-7, with 7 nucleotides matching TRBD1. Per germline, CDR1 SEHNR and CDR2 FQNEAQ (reference sequence). The V and J ends lost 2 bases and 5 bases, in that order; junction bases with no gene match: 12. CDR3 size: 16 residues. This CDR3 is CASSLPVHDRAHEQYF. The CDR3, as DNA: TGTGCCAGCAGCTTACCCGTCCACGACAGGGCGCACGAGCAGTACTTC.

The chain links TRBV7-2 to TRBJ2-2, with 10 bases matching TRBD1. After removal of 1 base from V and 6 bases from J, the junction contained 11 bases not matched to a gene. The CDR3 covers 18 residues. From germline, CDR1 is SGHTA and CDR2 FQGNSA. This CDR3 is CASSLGYGTGVVSGELFF. The CDR3 DNA is TGTGCCAGCAGCTTAGGTTACGGGACAGGGGTTGTATCCGGGGAGCTGTTTTTT.

The chain employs TRBV21-1 and TRBJ1-1; the table's D call of TRBD1 was not tested on the DNA. TRBV21-1 is an annotated pseudogene. This CDR3 is built from 21 residues. CDR3 nucleotides: TGTGCCAGCAGCAAAGAAGAACTCATAGTCGGGACAAAAGAATTGAACACTGAAGCTTTCTTT. It translates to CASSKEELIVGTKELNTEAFF.

The J gene is TRBJ1-6, the V gene TRBV6-5, with TRBD1 matching 7 bases. There are 13 residues in the CDR3. Germline V gene lookup returns CDR1 MNHEY and CDR2 SVGAGI. V lost 5 bases to trimming and J lost 10 bases; unmatched junction nucleotides: 5. CDR3 in DNA: TGTGCCAGCAGTCGGGACAGCGACTCACCCCTCCACTTT. It is translated as CASSRDSDSPLHF.

CDR3 sequence (DNA): TGTGCCAGCAGCTCGACTAGCGGGAGTAGCGGTGAGCAGTTCTTC. Translating gives CASSSTSGSSGEQFF. The gene calls are TRBV4-2 and TRBJ2-1, with 12 nucleotides matching TRBD2. The CDR3 is 15 amino acids. Germline V gene lookup returns CDR1 LGHNA and CDR2 YNFKEQ. After removal of 5 bases from V and 9 bases from J, the junction contained 8 bases not matched to a gene.

The V call is TRBV12-3 or TRBV12-4, the J call TRBJ2-3; no clear D. The V end lost 5 bases, the J end lost 14 bases, and 17 bases lay between the germline ends. The CDR3 contains 12 residues. CDR3 in DNA: TGTGCCAGCAGTACGGTGGGCCGAAATACGTATTTT. The encoded protein is CASSTVGRNTYF.

This clone was seen once. The CDR3: CARSLGGTKDYGYTF. CDR3 DNA: TGTGCCAGAAGCTTGGGGGGGACAAAAGACTATGGCTACACCTTC. The rearrangement joins TRBV5-3 to TRBJ1-2; tentatively, D is TRBD1 (6 bases). TRBV5-3 is an open reading frame whose function is uncertain. V was shortened by 0 bases and J by 3 bases, with 12 bases between the two germline ends. There are 15 residues in the CDR3.

The gene calls are TRBV5-1 and TRBJ1-4; D is unclear. The CDR3 covers 14 residues. Germline V gives CDR1 SGHRS, CDR2 YFSETQ. V lost 4 bases, J lost 5 bases, and 12 bases lay in between. CDR3 sequence reads: CASSLSGRNEKLFF. For the CDR3, the DNA is TGCGCCAGCAGCCTCTCGGGAAGAAATGAAAAACTGTTTTTT.

The rearrangement uses TRBV3-1 (or the pseudogene TRBV3-2) and TRBJ1-2, with 10 bases lining up with TRBD1. Germline V CDR1 and CDR2: LGHDT, YNNKEL (reference sequence). This CDR3 is built from 13 residues. Unmatched junction bases numbered 6, after V lost 4 bases and J lost 10 bases. The CDR3: CASSRDRGKDYTF. The CDR3 DNA follows: TGTGCCAGCAGCCGGGACAGGGGAAAGGACTACACCTTC.

This clone was seen just once. J is TRBJ1-5 and V is TRBV19; 10 nucleotides line up with TRBD1. The CDR3 consists of 14 residues. Per the germline V gene, CDR1 is LNHDA and CDR2 is SQIVND (reference sequence). V lost 6 bases, J lost 6 bases, and 5 bases stayed unmatched. The CDR3: CASRRQGAGQPQHF. The CDR3 DNA is TGTGCCAGTAGACGACAGGGGGCGGGTCAGCCCCAGCATTTT.

The V call is TRBV7-2, the J call TRBJ2-7, with D perhaps matching TRBD2 (7 bases). Trimming left V 5 bases short and J 0 bases short, with 14 bases between. This CDR3 is 15 amino acids long. The germline V gene encodes CDR1 SGHTA and CDR2 FQGNSA. CDR3 region: CASSARGGTSYEQYF. Here the CDR3 DNA reads TGTGCCAGCAGCGCTAGGGGGGGAACCTCCTACGAGCAGTACTTC.

The chain is built from TRBV29-1 and TRBJ1-2; a possible D gene is TRBD1 (6 bases). CDR3 size: 11 residues. Germline values: CDR1 SQVTM, CDR2 ANQGSEA. The CDR3 here is CSAGEGYGYTF. The CDR3 bases are TGCAGTGCAGGGGAGGGTTATGGCTACACCTTC.

This chain uses TRBV10-1 with TRBJ1-1, with D tentatively TRBD1 (6 bases). Germline CDR1 WNHNN, CDR2 SYGVQD (reference sequence). This CDR3 contains 14 residues. With 0 bases removed from V and 4 bases from J, the gap between germline ends came to 9 bases. DNA for the CDR3: TGCGCCAGCAGTGAGTCCAGGGGTGGCACTGAAGCTTTCTTT. Its protein is CASSESRGGTEAFF.

The chain joins TRBV25-1 to TRBJ1-2; D not certain. With 0 bases removed from V and 4 bases from J, the gap between germline ends came to 12 bases. CDR1 is MGHDK, CDR2 SYGVNS, per germline. This CDR3 is built from 15 residues. This CDR3 reads CASSEYIFISYGYTF. CDR3 nucleotide sequence: TGTGCCAGCAGTGAATATATTTTTATCTCCTATGGCTACACCTTC.

V gene TRBV28 combines with J gene TRBJ1-4; TRBD1 matches 8 bases. Germline lookup yields CDR1 MDHEN and CDR2 SYDVKM. V gave up 7 bases and J gave up 7 bases; unmatched junction bases: 11. The CDR3 loop spans 15 amino acids. DNA for the CDR3: TGTGCCAGCATGCCCCTTGGACAGGGTAGTGAAAAACTGTTTTTT. Protein product: CASMPLGQGSEKLFF.

There are a few counts of this clone. The genes are TRBV6-5 and TRBJ1-6, with TRBD1 matching over 7 bases. Germline values: CDR1 MNHEY, CDR2 SVGAGI. Unmatched junction bases numbered 2, after V lost 0 bases and J lost 9 bases. CDR3 length equals 14 residues. CDR3 bases: TGTGCCAGCAGTTACTCGGCAGGGGGTTCACCCCTCCACTTT. This translates into CASSYSAGGSPLHF.

The chain links TRBV6-5 to TRBJ2-7; a possible D gene is TRBD2 (6 bases). Trimming removed 5 bases at V and 3 bases at J, with 8 bases between. Germline V gives CDR1 MNHEY, CDR2 SVGAGI. The CDR3 spans 12 residues. DNA of the CDR3: TGTGCCAGCAGTAGGAGGGACTACGAGCAGTACTTC. Protein: CASSRRDYEQYF.

The chain is built from TRBV11-2 and TRBJ1-1; 7 bases are shared with TRBD1. This CDR3 has 17 residues. V lost 5 bases, J lost 0 bases, and 12 bases stayed unmatched. CDR1 and CDR2 (germline): SGHAT, FQNNGV. The CDR3 bases are TGTGCCAGCAGCCTAACGACTGGGGGACAGATGAACACTGAAGCTTTCTTT. This gives the protein CASSLTTGGQMNTEAFF. Combining the CDR3 with reference TRBV11-2 and TRBJ1-1 gives the whole variable domain EAGVAQSPRYKIIEKRQSVAFWCNPISGHATLYWYQQILGQGPKLLIQFQNNGVVDDSQLPKDRFSAERLKGVDSTLKIQPAKLEDSAVYLCASSLTTGGQMNTEAFFGQGTRLTVV.

This clone is a singleton in its sample. The J gene is TRBJ1-5, the V gene TRBV19; TRBD1 aligns across 10 bases. Germline assignment: CDR1 LNHDA and CDR2 SQIVND (reference sequence). V was pared by 4 bases and J by 0 bases, with 12 bases of the junction left unmatched. This CDR3 has 19 amino acids. CDR3 nucleotide sequence: TGTGCCAGTAGTACTAAAACGACAGGGGGCCACTATAGCAATCAGCCCCAGCATTTT. Translating gives CASSTKTTGGHYSNQPQHF.

V and J are TRBV30 and TRBJ1-6; 9 bases are shared with TRBD1. Germline values: CDR1 GTSNPN, CDR2 SVGIG (reference sequence). The CDR3 is 17 amino acids. With 4 bases clipped from V and 6 bases from J, the junction kept 13 bases outside the gene matches. The CDR3 coding sequence is TGTGCCTGGACCGACCAACAGGGGGCGCTTGGTAATTCACCCCTCCACTTT. The encoded protein is CAWTDQQGALGNSPLHF.

This chain uses TRBV19 with TRBJ2-2; possible D gene TRBD1, 6 bases. In germline, CDR1 is LNHDA, CDR2 SQIVND (reference sequence). V dropped 7 bases and J dropped 7 bases, with 22 bases sitting between them. The CDR3 is 16 amino acids. Written as DNA, the CDR3 is TGTGCCAGTAATCCGACCGGGACACCCGTCGTCGGGGAGCTGTTTTTT. The encoded protein is CASNPTGTPVVGELFF.

This chain links TRBV12-3 or TRBV12-4 with TRBJ2-7; the match to TRBD1 covers 8 bases. J was trimmed by 5 bases and V by 6 bases; bases with no gene match: 6. The CDR3 consists of 13 residues. The CDR3 protein is CASRQGARNEQYF. The CDR3 nucleotides are TGTGCCAGCAGGCAGGGGGCGCGGAACGAGCAGTACTTC.

The V gene is TRBV6-5, the J gene TRBJ1-2; TRBD1 agrees at 12 bases. J lost 8 bases, V lost 4 bases, and 5 bases had no gene match. This CDR3 contains 14 residues. Germline V CDR1 and CDR2: MNHEY, SVGAGI. In nucleotides, the CDR3 is TGTGCCAGCAGTTTGGGACAGGGGGCGAGCGGCTACACCTTC. This codes for CASSLGQGASGYTF.

The rearrangement joins TRBV5-1 to TRBJ1-1; 9 bases agree with TRBD1. The CDR3 has 15 amino acids. The V gene end was trimmed by 4 bases and the J gene end by 3 bases; junction bases not matched to a gene: 7. Germline V gives CDR1 SGHRS, CDR2 YFSETQ. The CDR3 nucleotides read TGCGCCAGCAGCGGTGACAGGGGGGAGGACACTGAAGCTTTCTTT. It translates to CASSGDRGEDTEAFF.

This clone was observed once. The V and J genes are TRBV6-5 and TRBJ1-1, with 7 bases matching TRBD1. The CDR3 consists of 15 residues. CDR1 MNHEY and CDR2 SVGAGI come from the germline V gene. The junction had 8 bases not matched to a gene; V was cut back by 2 bases and J by 5 bases. CDR3 nucleotide sequence: TGTGCCAGCAGTTACAGGGGGCTCGGCGGTACTGAAGCTTTCTTT. Its protein is CASSYRGLGGTEAFF.

The J gene is TRBJ2-3, the V gene TRBV5-1; TRBD2 matches at 9 bases. The CDR3 is 16 amino acids. Germline V gene sequence: CDR1 SGHRS, CDR2 YFSETQ. The V gene end was trimmed by 3 bases and the J gene end by 4 bases; junction bases not matched to a gene: 9. This CDR3 is CASSSLGRGGPDTQYF. CDR3 bases: TGCGCCAGCAGCTCCCTGGGGCGGGGGGGACCAGATACGCAGTATTTT.

This chain connects TRBV30 to TRBJ2-1; D not certain. Germline V gene data show CDR1 as GTSNPN and CDR2 as SVGIG (reference sequence). V was shortened by 3 bases and J by 8 bases, with 8 bases between the two germline ends. This CDR3 has 11 amino acids. The CDR3 DNA reads as TGTGCCTGGAGCGCCCAGGATGAGCAGTTCTTC. It is translated as CAWSAQDEQFF.

This clone was observed a handful of times. V gene TRBV6-6 combines with J gene TRBJ1-1; the D is unclear. Germline loops: CDR1 MNHNY, CDR2 SVGAGI (reference sequence). Deletions cut 8 bases from V and 7 bases from J, with 17 bases between. The CDR3 spans 13 residues. The CDR3 loop is CASGPPAAIEAFF. CDR3 DNA sequence: TGTGCCAGCGGTCCGCCAGCGGCAATTGAAGCTTTCTTT.